This is a list of T cell receptor beta chains from one sample in a study of patients and donors after allogeneic stem cell transplantation. TCRdb reanalysed the RT-PCR reads using MiXCR and keeps one entry per CDR3 protein. This table holds about 110,000 distinct CDR3 sequences, around 35% found once. Input material: blood, either unsorted or a sorted T cell fraction (not recorded which). The source is a human donor who was either an allogeneic HSCT recipient or a stem cell or donor lymphocyte infusion donor (not recorded which). It is not recorded whose cells these are; they may come from a transplant donor. Both conserved end residues are part of each CDR3. The order of the fields is clone size, V gene, D gene, J gene, CDR3 protein, CDR3 DNA. D genes are given only for firm matches. Rows may omit the clone size; those that give it use once, few, many or a size class.

.	TRBV29-1	.	TRBJ2-1	CSARELAYNEQFF	TGCAGCGCTAGGGAGCTAGCGTACAATGAGCAGTTCTTC
.	TRBV2	TRBD1	TRBJ2-7	CASSEATGALYEQYF	TGTGCCAGCAGTGAAGCTACAGGGGCCCTGTACGAGCAGTACTTC
few	TRBV14	.	TRBJ1-2	CASSPGNMAYGYTF	TGTGCCAGCAGCCCAGGGAATATGGCCTATGGCTACACCTTC
few	TRBV20-1	.	TRBJ1-2	CSALQAYTF	TGCAGTGCACTCCAGGCCTACACCTTC
.	TRBV20-1	.	TRBJ2-1	CSASTRPASDNEQFF	TGCAGTGCTAGCACGCGCCCCGCGTCCGACAATGAGCAGTTCTTC
.	TRBV11-2	.	TRBJ1-1	CASSRSTPRGTEAFF	TGTGCCAGCAGCCGTTCTACCCCGAGGGGAACTGAAGCTTTCTTT
.	TRBV15	.	TRBJ2-7	CATSREAPPVSYEQYF	TGTGCCACCAGCAGAGAGGCGCCTCCCGTTTCCTACGAGCAGTACTTC
.	TRBV20-1	.	TRBJ1-5	CSAIRDRNQPQHF	TGCAGTGCTATCCGGGACCGCAATCAGCCCCAGCATTTT
.	TRBV5-6	.	TRBJ1-5	CASNPLRPQHF	TGTGCCAGCAACCCCTTGAGGCCCCAGCATTTT
.	TRBV15	.	TRBJ2-3	CATSRGHGTDTQYF	TGTGCCACCAGCAGAGGACATGGCACAGATACGCAGTATTTT
few	TRBV6-2/TRBV6-3	.	TRBJ2-7	CASTRRLASYEQYF	TGTGCCAGCACTAGGAGGCTAGCGTCCTACGAGCAGTACTTC
.	TRBV7-2	.	TRBJ1-6	CASSDPVWRDNSPLHF	TGTGCCAGCAGCGACCCTGTGTGGCGTGACAATTCACCCCTCCACTTT
.	TRBV7-8	.	TRBJ1-1	CASSLERRTEAFF	TGTGCCAGCAGCTTAGAGAGGAGAACTGAAGCTTTCTTT
.	TRBV24-1	.	TRBJ2-7	CATSDRLLGEQYF	TGTGCCACCAGTGATCGCCTTTTGGGGGAGCAGTACTTC
.	TRBV10-1	TRBD2	TRBJ2-7	CASSESIAGAYEQYF	TGCGCCAGCAGTGAGTCGATAGCGGGAGCGTACGAGCAGTACTTC
.	TRBV7-2	TRBD1	TRBJ1-5	CASSLGGTVNSNQPQHF	TGTGCCAGCAGCTTAGGTGGGACAGTTAATAGCAATCAGCCCCAGCATTTT
few	TRBV6-2/TRBV6-3	TRBD2	TRBJ2-2	CASRLAGTNTGELFF	TGTGCCAGCCGGCTAGCGGGAACGAACACCGGGGAGCTGTTTTTT